Presented here are 12 T cell receptor beta chains from one specimen sequenced in a study of identical twins. One entry per CDR3 protein, called by TCRdb with MiXCR from the 5' RACE reads. This repertoire shows around 960,000 distinct CDR3 sequences, roughly an eighth found once; its top ten account for 1.5% to 2%. This sample also belongs to another study, concerning yellow fever vaccine responses in identical twins.

The sample taken for sequencing was PBMCs. The source of these receptors is a woman aged 18-35 years in good health.

The chain carries TRBV28 and TRBJ2-7; D ambiguous. Germline CDR1 MDHEN, CDR2 SYDVKM. CDR3 size: 12 residues. Between the trimmed V and J ends, which lost 5 bases and 0 bases, there was a span of 5 bases. The CDR3 bases are TGTGCCAGCAGTCGGGCCTCCTACGAGCAGTACGTC. Protein sequence: CASSRASYEQYV.

At least ten counts were recorded for this clonotype. This chain links TRBV12-3 or TRBV12-4 with TRBJ2-2, with 7 bases aligning to TRBD1. The V gene end was trimmed by 6 bases and the J gene end by 4 bases; junction bases not matched to a gene: 8. This CDR3 has 15 amino acids. The CDR3 DNA is TGTGCCAGCAGCAATCAGGGACAGATCACCGGGGAGCTGTTTTTT. Encoded protein: CASSNQGQITGELFF.

This clonotype was seen a few times. The rearrangement uses TRBV12-3 or TRBV12-4 and TRBJ2-5; the match to TRBD2 covers 8 bases. The CDR3 runs 16 residues. The V and J ends lost 0 bases and 5 bases, in that order; junction bases with no gene match: 8. In nucleotides, the CDR3 is TGTGCCAGCAGTTTAGCTATACCGGGGGGGCTGGAGACCCAGTACTTC. It encodes CASSLAIPGGLETQYF.

In its sample, this clonotype was seen a few times. The chain recombines TRBV4-1 with TRBJ2-2; a possible D gene is TRBD2 (6 bases). The length of the CDR3 is 16 residues. Trimming left V 1 base short and J 1 base short, with 10 bases between. From germline, CDR1 is MGHRA and CDR2 YSYEKL. The CDR3 nucleotides are TGCGCCAGCAGCCAAGCCCCGCGGGGGAACACCGGGGAGCTGTTTTTT. Its protein product is CASSQAPRGNTGELFF.

In its sample, this clonotype was seen many times. The rearrangement joins TRBV10-3 to TRBJ2-1; D is ambiguous. The V end was cut by 9 bases, the J end by 5 bases, with 14 bases between. CDR1 ENHRY and CDR2 SYGVKD come from the germline V gene. This CDR3 comprises 13 residues. CDR3 sequence reads: CAIGGSSDNEQFF. The CDR3 nucleotides read TGTGCCATTGGTGGTTCCAGCGACAATGAGCAGTTCTTC.

The sample holds a few counts of this clonotype. The chain uses TRBV5-1 and TRBJ2-7; tentatively, D is TRBD2 (7 bases). The CDR3 covers 13 residues. The V and J ends lost 7 bases and 7 bases respectively, with 18 bases between them. The germline V gene has CDR1 SGHRS and CDR2 YFSETQ. The CDR3 reads CASRNGGLGEQYF. CDR3 nucleotide sequence: TGCGCCAGCCGCAACGGGGGGCTCGGGGAGCAGTACTTC.

This clonotype has more than one count but fewer than ten. This sequence joins TRBV7-9 and TRBJ2-7, with D uncertain. This CDR3 region has 13 residues. Trimming removed 1 base from V and 4 bases from J, with 8 bases in between. The germline gives CDR1 SEHNR, CDR2 FQNEAQ (reference sequence). The CDR3 sequence is CASSLEYGYEQYV. The CDR3 nucleotides read TGTGCCAGCAGCTTAGAGTATGGGTACGAGCAGTACGTC.

This clonotype was seen a handful of times. The gene calls are TRBV20-1 and TRBJ2-7; TRBD1 agrees at 7 bases. V was pared by 5 bases and J by 2 bases, with 9 bases of the junction left unmatched. The V gene's germline CDR1 is DFQATT and CDR2 SNEGSKA (reference sequence). The CDR3 extends over 14 amino acids. CDR3 amino acids: CSAWDSHFPYEQYF. In DNA form, the CDR3 reads TGCAGTGCTTGGGACAGCCACTTTCCCTACGAGCAGTACTTC.

This clonotype turned up a few times. The chain uses TRBV4-1 and TRBJ2-7; D gene uncertain. The CDR3 length is 14 residues. Trimming stripped 1 base from V and 3 bases from J, with 10 bases between. From germline, CDR1 is MGHRA and CDR2 YSYEKL. The CDR3 loop reads CASSQVAPGYEQYV. The CDR3 nucleotides are TGCGCCAGCAGCCAAGTGGCCCCTGGCTACGAGCAGTACGTC.

The table lists this clonotype with a few counts. The chain carries TRBV5-1 and TRBJ2-1, with D possibly matching TRBD2 (7 bases). This CDR3 region has 15 residues. Between the trimmed V and J ends, which lost 6 bases and 6 bases, there was a span of 19 bases. Germline CDR1 and CDR2: SGHRS and YFSETQ. The CDR3: CASMPGGPGINEQFF. CDR3 sequence (DNA): TGCGCCAGCATGCCCGGGGGGCCTGGGATCAATGAGCAGTTCTTC.

This clonotype was seen a handful of times. The rearrangement joins TRBV5-5 to TRBJ2-7, with TRBD2 matching over 9 bases. This CDR3 region has 15 residues. With V trimmed by 4 bases and J by 4 bases, 9 bases remained unmatched. The germline gives CDR1 SGHKS, CDR2 YYEKEE (reference sequence). For the CDR3, the DNA is TGTGCCAGCAGCAAAGTTAGCGGGAGTTGGTACGAGCAGTACTTC. Its translation is CASSKVSGSWYEQYF.

The table lists this clonotype with a few counts. The V and J genes are TRBV15 and TRBJ2-1; 8 bases map to TRBD2. Germline lookup yields CDR1 LNHNV and CDR2 YYDKDF (reference sequence). This CDR3 is built from 16 residues. Losses at the gene ends were 1 base for V and 9 bases for J; bases not matched to a gene: 11. The CDR3 loop reads CATSRGASGRGSEQFF. CDR3 nucleotide sequence: TGTGCCACCAGCAGAGGAGCAAGCGGGAGAGGTAGTGAGCAGTTCTTC.